A single sample is the source of the 22 T cell receptor beta chains below, sequenced in a study of blood T cell repertoires in COVID-19. Using immunoSEQ multiplex PCR, the repertoire was profiled, and TCRdb retains in-frame clones only, with some absent. The sample lists over 250,000 clones; approximately 87% were seen once. The sequenced sample was PBMCs or T cells enriched from blood (not recorded which). All receptors derive from a woman aged 25 to 45 who had recovered from COVID-19.

The gene calls are TRBV28 and TRBJ1-2; 8 nucleotides line up with TRBD1. Per germline, CDR1 MDHEN and CDR2 SYDVKM. V was pared by 8 bases and J by 0 bases, with 8 bases of the junction left unmatched. The CDR3 contains 15 residues. The CDR3 sequence is CASATGGLTNYGYTF. The CDR3 DNA sequence: TGTGCCAGCGCTACAGGGGGGCTAACTAACTATGGCTACACCTTC.

J is TRBJ2-1 and V is TRBV5-4; 8 bases fit TRBD1. This CDR3 comprises 14 residues. With V trimmed by 4 bases and J by 8 bases, 8 bases remained unmatched. Germline V lookup: CDR1 SGHNT, CDR2 YYREEE (reference sequence). The CDR3 sequence: CASSANRGIDEQFF. In nucleotides, the CDR3 is TGTGCCAGCAGCGCTAACAGGGGGATCGATGAGCAGTTCTTC.

This clone has a handful of counts. This rearrangement joins TRBV10-3 to TRBJ2-7; 8 nucleotides agree with TRBD2. With 4 bases clipped from V and 2 bases from J, the junction kept 1 base outside the gene matches. Germline V gives CDR1 ENHRY, CDR2 SYGVKD. The CDR3 loop spans 13 amino acids. DNA of the CDR3: TGTGCCATCAGTGGGGGACTAGCCTACGAGCAGTACTTC. Protein sequence: CAISGGLAYEQYF.

The chain couples TRBV19 to TRBJ2-7; tentative D call: TRBD2 (6 bases). V lost 4 bases and J lost 2, with 12 bases in between. Germline CDR1 and CDR2: LNHDA and SQIVND (reference sequence). The CDR3 has 14 amino acids. CDR3 in DNA: TGTGCCAGTAGTACCCGGGACTCCACCTACGAGCAGTACTTC. It specifies CASSTRDSTYEQYF. Together with reference TRBV19 and TRBJ2-7, the CDR3 gives the full variable domain: DGGITQSPKYLFRKEGQNVTLSCEQNLNHDAMYWYRQDPGQGLRLIYYSQIVNDFQKGDIAEGYSVSREKKESFPLTVTSAQKNPTAFYLCASSTRDSTYEQYFGPGTRLTVT.

The gene calls are TRBV18 and TRBJ1-2; no firm D call. With 2 bases removed from V and 7 bases from J, the gap between germline ends came to 14 bases. In germline, CDR1 is KGHSH, CDR2 LQKENI. This CDR3 comprises 14 residues. The CDR3 here is CASSPRPFAVGYTF. The DNA for the CDR3 is TGTGCCAGCTCACCAAGACCTTTCGCGGTTGGCTACACCTTC.

The CDR3 region is CASSPPRGSTNTEAFF. The CDR3 bases are TGTGCCAGCTCACCACCGAGGGGGAGTACAAACACTGAAGCTTTCTTT. The J gene is TRBJ1-1, the V gene TRBV18; the D gene is possibly TRBD1 (6 bases). Germline V gene lookup returns CDR1 KGHSH and CDR2 LQKENI. V shed 0 bases and J shed 2 bases, with 13 bases lying between them. This CDR3 region has 16 residues.

This chain links TRBV4-2 with TRBJ1-6; D is ambiguous. Germline-derived CDR1 and CDR2 are LGHNA and YNFKEQ. The CDR3 has 17 residues. Deletions cut 4 bases from V and 0 bases from J, with 13 bases between. This chain's CDR3 is CASSPWEFRSYNSPLHF. CDR3 nucleotide sequence: TGTGCCAGCAGCCCGTGGGAGTTCCGCTCCTATAATTCACCCCTCCACTTT.

The rearrangement joins TRBV9 to TRBJ2-1, with D tentatively TRBD1 (6 bases). In germline, CDR1 is SGDLS, CDR2 YYNGEE. Trimming removed 6 bases at V and 3 bases at J, with 19 bases between. The CDR3 runs 16 residues. CDR3 sequence: CASTPFGGQNYNEQFF. The CDR3 nucleotides are TGTGCCAGCACCCCCTTCGGAGGACAGAACTACAATGAGCAGTTCTTC.

This clone was detected only a few times. The chain employs TRBV6-5 and TRBJ1-5; D ambiguous. V lost 6 bases and J lost 9, with 15 bases in between. This CDR3 is 13 amino acids long. CDR1 and CDR2 from the germline V gene are MNHEY and SVGAGI. The chain's CDR3 is CASRGEESRPQHF. The DNA for the CDR3 is TGTGCCAGCAGGGGTGAGGAATCGCGGCCCCAGCATTTT.

The chain joins TRBV5-5 to TRBJ2-3; 11 positions agree with TRBD2. Unmatched junction bases numbered 2, after V lost 3 bases and J lost 5 bases. CDR3 length equals 14 residues. Germline V gives CDR1 SGHKS, CDR2 YYEKEE (reference sequence). CDR3 sequence reads: CASSSTSGGDTQYF. CDR3 nucleotides: TGTGCCAGCAGCTCCACTAGCGGGGGAGATACGCAGTATTTT.

The chain uses TRBV13 and TRBJ1-1, with 7 bases matching TRBD1. The ends lost 5 bases at V and 2 bases at J; junction bases unmatched: 8. The CDR3 is made up of 15 amino acids. CDR1 PRHDT and CDR2 FYEKMQ come from the germline V gene (reference sequence). CDR3 loop: CASSVQGSGNTEAFF. For the CDR3, the DNA is TGTGCCAGCAGCGTACAGGGGTCGGGAAACACTGAAGCTTTCTTT.

This sequence joins TRBV7-9 and TRBJ2-1; D remains ambiguous. Deletions cut 5 bases from V and 6 bases from J, with 14 bases between. The germline gives CDR1 SEHNR, CDR2 FQNEAQ (reference sequence). The CDR3 extends over 14 amino acids. CDR3 protein: CASSPTRMGNEQFF. Here the CDR3 DNA reads TGTGCCAGCAGCCCGACGCGGATGGGCAATGAGCAGTTCTTC.

In this sample, this clone turned up once. The V gene is TRBV6-1, the J gene TRBJ2-5; possibly TRBD2 for D (5 bases). The V gene's germline CDR1 is MNHNS and CDR2 SASEGT. CDR3 length: 14 amino acids. V was trimmed by 0 bases and J by 12 bases, leaving 17 bases between them. This chain's CDR3 is CASSEAGRIALEYF. For the CDR3, the DNA is TGTGCCAGCAGTGAAGCAGGTCGGATAGCGCTGGAGTACTTC.

This chain uses TRBV5-4 with TRBJ2-1; TRBD2 matches at 8 bases. The germline CDR1 and CDR2 sequences are SGHNT and YYREEE (reference sequence). The trim removed 0 bases at V and 9 bases at J, leaving 5 bases unmatched. This CDR3 comprises 14 residues. CDR3 sequence: CASSLGPGGGEQFF. The CDR3 nucleotides are TGTGCCAGCAGCTTGGGGCCCGGGGGGGGTGAGCAGTTCTTC.

V gene TRBV14 combines with J gene TRBJ1-4; TRBD1 aligns across 7 bases. The CDR3 is 13 amino acids. The germline V gene encodes CDR1 SGHDN and CDR2 FVKESK. The V and J ends lost 2 bases and 11 bases, in that order; junction bases with no gene match: 5. CDR3 region: CASSQTRQGKLFF. CDR3 sequence (DNA): TGTGCCAGCAGCCAAACTAGACAGGGCAAACTGTTTTTT.

The chain combines TRBV6-5 with TRBJ1-1, with D possibly TRBD1 on 5 matching bases. The CDR3 is 14 amino acids. The germline V and J ends were trimmed by 0 bases and 4 bases, with 9 bases remaining between them. Germline CDR1 reads MNHEY; CDR2 reads SVGAGI. In DNA form, the CDR3 reads TGTGCCAGCAGTTACTCGGTCAGGGCCACTGAAGCTTTCTTT. Translation: CASSYSVRATEAFF.

This clone was detected once. The chain carries TRBV7-3 and TRBJ2-1; D remains unclear. The CDR3 length is 17 residues. The V end lost 5 bases, the J end lost 0 bases, and 17 bases lay between the germline ends. Germline values: CDR1 SGHTA, CDR2 FQGTGA. The CDR3 reads CASSPLPVDSSYNEQFF. DNA of the CDR3: TGTGCCAGCAGCCCCCTACCGGTCGATAGCTCCTACAATGAGCAGTTCTTC.

About this clone itself: Germline and junction disagree at one end, which may indicate a read error. The V call is TRBV18, the J call TRBJ2-2; D possibly corresponds to TRBD1 (5 bases). Germline V gene lookup returns CDR1 KGHSH and CDR2 LQKENI. The CDR3 consists of 15 residues. For the CDR3, the DNA is TGTGCCAGCTCCCCACGGACAAACCCCACCGGGGAGCTGTTTTTT. Translated: CASSPRTNPTGELFF. The full variable domain, its missing parts supplied by reference TRBV18 and TRBJ2-2, is NAGVMQNPRHLVRRRGQEARLRCSPMKGHSHVYWYRQLPEEGLKFMVYLQKENIIDESGMPKERFSAEFPKEGPSILRIQQVVRGDSAAYFCASSPRTNPTGELFFGEGSRLTVL.

V is TRBV10-3 and J is TRBJ1-1; D possibly corresponds to TRBD1 (6 bases). Germline V gene lookup returns CDR1 ENHRY and CDR2 SYGVKD. The CDR3 loop spans 15 amino acids. V lost 4 bases and J 0 bases, leaving 12 bases between the germline ends. This CDR3 is CAISGRTGLNTEAFF. CDR3 coding DNA: TGTGCCATCAGTGGCAGAACAGGGTTGAACACTGAAGCTTTCTTT.

The chain combines TRBV23-1 with TRBJ1-5, with 9 bases aligning to TRBD1. TRBV23-1 is designated an ORF whose function remains uncertain. The CDR3 is 15 residues long. V dropped 7 bases and J dropped 2; count of bases not matched to a gene: 6. As DNA, the CDR3 is TGCGCCAGCATCGACAGGGGGAAGTGCAATCAGCCCCAGCATTTT. It translates to CASIDRGKCNQPQHF.

This clone was counted a few times. The chain links TRBV2 to TRBJ1-4; D is perhaps TRBD1 (5 bases). The germline V gene encodes CDR1 SNHLY and CDR2 FYNNEI. V was shortened by 10 bases and J by 2 bases, with 14 bases between the two germline ends. The CDR3 covers 14 residues. The CDR3 spells CAIQTGGTNEKLFF. The CDR3 nucleotides read TGTGCCATCCAAACTGGGGGGACTAATGAAAAACTGTTTTTT.

This clone was recorded a few times. The chain joins TRBV19 to TRBJ2-2, with 8 positions matching TRBD2. The CDR3 has 15 residues. Germline CDR1 is LNHDA and CDR2 is SQIVND (reference sequence). V lost 7 bases and J lost 1; bases outside the gene matches: 5. CDR3 region: CASKRTSGNTGELFF. The CDR3 coding sequence is TGTGCCAGTAAGCGAACTAGCGGGAACACCGGGGAGCTGTTTTTT.